This T cell receptor beta chain comes out of a study of blood T cell repertoires in COVID-19. Turning to the study itself: Collection of acute and convalescent COVID-19 samples took place in the United States, Italy and Spain. PBMCs, B-cell-depleted T cells, or T cells provided the cDNA or gDNA that made up the material.

Source study methods: Amplifying reference gene primers gave estimates of nucleated cell counts. Using immunoSEQ multiplex PCR, the repertoire was profiled, and TCRdb retains in-frame clones only, with some absent. V and J calls and clone size come straight from that table; D and trimming were deduced from the DNA. Here the sample spans about 60,000 clones, 88% being singletons. Trimming cost V 3 bases and J 2 bases, with 10 bases left between them. Germline V CDR1 and CDR2: LNHNV, YYDKDF (reference sequence). The CDR3 has 14 residues. The sequenced sample was peripheral blood. The TCR sequence derives from a human donor in a cohort sampled during active COVID-19. V usage is TRBV15 and J usage is TRBJ1-2; D is uncertain. The CDR3 sequence is CATSRGDGNYGYTF. In DNA, the CDR3 is TGTGCCACCAGCAGGGGAGACGGAAACTATGGCTACACCTTC.